The 14 T cell receptor beta chains in this list originate from one sample, sequenced in a study of CD8+CD57+ T cells in acquired aplastic anemia. Previously, flow cytometry had revealed CD8+CD57+ cell expansion in the patients chosen for sequencing. Profiling of TCR beta VDJ combinations and CDR3 sequences used genomic DNA as template. One entry per CDR3 protein, called by TCRdb with MiXCR from the reads. Here the sample spans approximately 150,000 distinct CDR3 sequences, 40% to 50% being singletons. Sequenced: sorted CD4+, CD8+, or CD8+CD57+ T cells (not recorded which) from PBMCs. Every receptor here comes from a human donor with aplastic anemia.

V is TRBV6-1 and J is TRBJ2-6; D is uncertain. V was clipped by 2 bases and J by 3 bases, with 5 bases between them. CDR3 length: 14 amino acids. Germline CDR1 and CDR2: MNHNS and SASEGT. CDR3 sequence (DNA): TGTGCCAGCAGTGAAAGGTATGGGGCCAACGTCCTGACTTTC. Encoded protein: CASSERYGANVLTF.

This clonotype appeared many times. The chain joins TRBV3-1 to TRBJ2-7; no clear D gene. V was pared by 5 bases and J by 6 bases, with 11 bases between. CDR1 and CDR2 (germline): LGHDT, YNNKEL (reference sequence). CDR3 length: 12 amino acids. CDR3 amino acids: CASSSMGLEQYF. The DNA of the CDR3 is TGTGCCAGCAGCTCAATGGGTCTCGAGCAGTACTTC.

This chain links TRBV4-1 with TRBJ1-2, with 11 bases matching TRBD1. The CDR3 has 15 residues. The V gene end was trimmed by 5 bases and the J gene end by 6 bases; junction bases not matched to a gene: 8. Germline V gene data show CDR1 as MGHRA and CDR2 as YSYEKL. The CDR3 nucleotides are TGCGCCAGCAGCTCTTCACCGGGACAGGGGGATGGCTACACCTTC. Protein product: CASSSSPGQGDGYTF.

There are a few counts of this clonotype. This chain links TRBV6-1 with TRBJ1-4, with 7 bases lining up with TRBD1. Germline V CDR1 and CDR2: MNHNS, SASEGT. The CDR3 extends over 16 amino acids. After removal of 7 bases from V and 0 bases from J, the junction contained 8 bases not matched to a gene. The CDR3 nucleotides are TGTGCCAGCACCCGGGACAGTATTGCAACTAATGAAAAACTGTTTTTT. It is translated as CASTRDSIATNEKLFF.

The gene calls are TRBV9 and TRBJ2-6, with D unresolved. From germline, CDR1 is SGDLS and CDR2 YYNGEE. Trimming took 3 bases from V and 2 from J, leaving 9 bases between them. The CDR3 has 15 amino acids. The CDR3 sequence is CASSDGWAGANVLTF. As DNA, the CDR3 is TGTGCCAGCAGCGACGGGTGGGCTGGGGCCAACGTCCTGACTTTC.

The J gene is TRBJ1-5, the V gene TRBV5-1, with D tentatively TRBD1 (5 bases). This CDR3 spans 15 amino acids. V was trimmed by 4 bases and J by 4 bases, leaving 15 bases between them. Germline V gene data show CDR1 as SGHRS and CDR2 as YFSETQ. The CDR3 coding sequence is TGCGCCAGCAGCCTGCTGGGGGGTCCTAATCAGCCCCAGCATTTT. Translated, it gives CASSLLGGPNQPQHF.

This clonotype was seen ten or more times. The chain has TRBV7-9 and TRBJ1-1, with 7 bases fitting TRBD1. CDR3 length: 15 residues. Germline CDR1 is SEHNR and CDR2 is FQNEAQ (reference sequence). The J segment lost 4 bases and the V segment lost 5 bases, leaving 10 bases of the junction unmatched. CDR3 bases: TGTGCCAGCAGCCACGGACAGGTTCGTAGCACTGAAGCTTTCTTT. Its protein is CASSHGQVRSTEAFF.

As concerns this clonotype: One end of the junction is discordant with germline, which a read error may explain. The chain employs TRBV7-7 and TRBJ2-1; 10 nucleotides agree with TRBD2. CDR1 and CDR2 (germline): SSHAT, FNYEAQ (reference sequence). CDR3 length equals 16 residues. The CDR3 sequence: CASSLGGPASGGEQFF. The CDR3 region has the DNA TGTGCTAGCAGCTTAGGGGGCCCTGCTAGCGGGGGTGAGCAGTTCTTC. Variable domain in full (rest from reference TRBV7-7 and TRBJ2-1): GAGVSQSPRYKVTKRGQDVTLRCDPISSHATLYWYQQALGQGPEFLTYFNYEAQPDKSGLPSDRFSAERPEGSISTLTIQRTEQRDSAMYRCASSLGGPASGGEQFFGPGTRLTVL.

The genes are TRBV5-4 and TRBJ1-6, with TRBD1 matching over 12 bases. The V and J ends lost 3 bases and 6 bases, in that order; junction bases with no gene match: 7. Per germline, CDR1 SGHNT and CDR2 YYREEE (reference sequence). The CDR3 covers 17 residues. In DNA, the CDR3 is TGTGCCAGCAGCTCCGACCGGGACAGGGGGCGTAATTCACCCCTCCACTTT. It translates to CASSSDRDRGRNSPLHF.

Notes on this clonotype: The junction departs from the called germline gene at one end, perhaps through a read error. V is TRBV19 and J is TRBJ1-2; D call uncertain. The CDR3 extends over 14 amino acids. Looked up from germline, CDR1 is LNHDA and CDR2 is SQIVND (reference sequence). The CDR3 region has the DNA TGTGCCAGTAGTACCAGGACGGAAAGCTATGGTTACACCTTC. It encodes CASSTRTESYGYTF. The whole variable domain, filled in from reference TRBV19 and TRBJ1-2, reads DGGITQSPKYLFRKEGQNVTLSCEQNLNHDAMYWYRQDPGQGLRLIYYSQIVNDFQKGDIAEGYSVSREKKESFPLTVTSAQKNPTAFYLCASSTRTESYGYTFGSGTRLTVV.

The rearrangement uses TRBV11-2 and TRBJ2-3; 12 bases match TRBD2. The CDR3 covers 16 residues. Germline V gives CDR1 SGHAT, CDR2 FQNNGV. Germline trimming cut 5 bases from V and 2 bases from J; bases unmatched to any gene: 5. CDR3 protein: CASSSRTSGTTDTQYF. Written as DNA, the CDR3 is TGTGCCAGCAGCAGCCGGACTAGCGGGACCACAGATACGCAGTATTTT.

As to this clonotype: A much larger clone lies one base from this, so it may be a read error. The conserved phenylalanine or tryptophan normally closing the CDR3 is absent here, so this likely arose from a read error. The V and J genes are TRBV6-1 and TRBJ2-7, with D tentatively TRBD1 (5 bases). The V end was cut by 3 bases, the J end by 0 bases, with 12 bases between. Germline CDR1 is MNHNS and CDR2 is SASEGT. This CDR3 has 15 amino acids. The DNA of the CDR3 is TGTGCCAGCAGTGATACAGGCCTCCCCTCCTACGAGCAGTACCTC. Amino acid sequence: CASSDTGLPSYEQYL.

In regard to this clonotype: Relative to the germline gene, one junction end is altered; a read error may explain this. The chain joins TRBV7-2 to TRBJ2-7, with 7 bases that match TRBD1. The CDR3 length is 13 residues. Germline-derived CDR1 and CDR2 are SGHTA and FQGNSA. The CDR3 DNA is TGTGCCAGCAGCTCGACAGGGATCTACGAGCGGTACTTC. This codes for CASSSTGIYERYF.

CDR3 sequence reads: CASGRLAVNTGELFF. The DNA of the CDR3 is TGTGCCAGCGGCAGACTAGCGGTGAACACCGGGGAGCTGTTTTTT. This chain links TRBV2 with TRBJ2-2, with 9 bases lining up with TRBD2. The CDR3 has 15 residues. Germline CDR1 reads SNHLY; CDR2 reads FYNNEI. J gave up 1 base and V 8 bases, and 5 bases lay outside the gene matches.